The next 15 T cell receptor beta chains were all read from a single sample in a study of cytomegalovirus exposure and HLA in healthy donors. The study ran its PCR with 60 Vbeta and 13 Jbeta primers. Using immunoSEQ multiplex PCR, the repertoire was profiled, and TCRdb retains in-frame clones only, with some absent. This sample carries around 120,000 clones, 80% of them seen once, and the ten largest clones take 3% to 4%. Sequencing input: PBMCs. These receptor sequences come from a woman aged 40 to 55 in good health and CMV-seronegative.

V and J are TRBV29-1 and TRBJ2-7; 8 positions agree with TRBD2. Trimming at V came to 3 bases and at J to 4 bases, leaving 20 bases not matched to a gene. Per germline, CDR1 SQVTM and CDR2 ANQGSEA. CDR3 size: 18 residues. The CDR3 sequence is CSVERGTGAGTRPYEQYF. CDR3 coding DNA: TGCAGCGTTGAGCGGGGTACAGGCGCCGGGACTAGACCTTACGAGCAGTACTTC.

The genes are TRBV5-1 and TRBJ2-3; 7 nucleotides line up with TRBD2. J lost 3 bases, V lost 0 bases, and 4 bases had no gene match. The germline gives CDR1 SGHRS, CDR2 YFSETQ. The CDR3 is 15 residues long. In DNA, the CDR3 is TGCGCCAGCAGCTTGGCGGCTAGCGGAACAGATACGCAGTATTTT. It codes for CASSLAASGTDTQYF.

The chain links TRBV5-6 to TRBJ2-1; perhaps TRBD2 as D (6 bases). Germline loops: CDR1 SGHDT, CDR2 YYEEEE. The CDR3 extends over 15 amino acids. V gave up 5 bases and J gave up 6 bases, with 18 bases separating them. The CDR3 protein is CASRGAGAPPNEQFF. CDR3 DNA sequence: TGTGCCAGCAGAGGAGCGGGTGCCCCCCCCAATGAGCAGTTCTTC.

The CDR3 sequence: CASSLDPGSPLHF. CDR3 in DNA: TGTGCCAGCAGCTTAGACCCGGGTTCACCCCTCCACTTT. The chain links TRBV7-9 to TRBJ1-6, with D unclear. Germline V CDR1 and CDR2: SEHNR, FQNEAQ (reference sequence). V dropped 1 base and J dropped 9 bases, with 7 bases sitting between them. This CDR3 region has 13 residues.

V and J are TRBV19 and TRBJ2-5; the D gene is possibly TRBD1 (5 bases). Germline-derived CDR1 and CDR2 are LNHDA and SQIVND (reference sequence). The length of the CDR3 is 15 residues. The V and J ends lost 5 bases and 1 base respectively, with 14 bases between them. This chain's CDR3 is CASSPRKGFQETQYF. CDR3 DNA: TGTGCCAGTAGTCCCCGTAAGGGGTTCCAAGAGACCCAGTACTTC.

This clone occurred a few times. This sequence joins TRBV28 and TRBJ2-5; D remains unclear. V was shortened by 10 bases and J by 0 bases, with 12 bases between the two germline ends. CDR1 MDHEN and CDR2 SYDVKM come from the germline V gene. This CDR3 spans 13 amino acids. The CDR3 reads CATLTVYQETQYF. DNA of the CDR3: TGTGCCACCCTAACAGTGTACCAAGAGACCCAGTACTTC.

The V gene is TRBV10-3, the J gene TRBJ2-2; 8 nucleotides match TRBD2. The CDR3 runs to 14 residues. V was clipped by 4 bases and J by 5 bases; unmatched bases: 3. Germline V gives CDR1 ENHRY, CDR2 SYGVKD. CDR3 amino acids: CAISAASGTGELFF. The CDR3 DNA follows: TGTGCCATCAGTGCTGCTAGCGGGACCGGGGAGCTGTTTTTT.

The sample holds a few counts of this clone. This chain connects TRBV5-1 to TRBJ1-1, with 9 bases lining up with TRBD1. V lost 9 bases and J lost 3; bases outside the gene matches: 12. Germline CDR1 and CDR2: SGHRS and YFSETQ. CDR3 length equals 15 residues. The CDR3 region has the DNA TGCGCCACCGCCCTTACAGGGGGCGAGGACACTGAAGCTTTCTTT. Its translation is CATALTGGEDTEAFF. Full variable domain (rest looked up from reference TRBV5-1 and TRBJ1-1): KAGVTQTPRYLIKTRGQQVTLSCSPISGHRSVSWYQQTPGQGLQFLFEYFSETQRNKGNFPGRFSGRQFSNSRSEMNVSTLELGDSALYLCATALTGGEDTEAFFGQGTRLTVV.

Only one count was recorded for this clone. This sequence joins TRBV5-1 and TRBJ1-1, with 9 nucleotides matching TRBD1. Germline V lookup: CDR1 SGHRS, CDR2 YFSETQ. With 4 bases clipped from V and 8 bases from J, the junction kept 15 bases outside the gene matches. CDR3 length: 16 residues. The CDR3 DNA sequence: TGCGCCAGCAGCAACCGGGACAGGGAGCCTGAAGTAGAAGCTTTCTTT. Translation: CASSNRDREPEVEAFF.

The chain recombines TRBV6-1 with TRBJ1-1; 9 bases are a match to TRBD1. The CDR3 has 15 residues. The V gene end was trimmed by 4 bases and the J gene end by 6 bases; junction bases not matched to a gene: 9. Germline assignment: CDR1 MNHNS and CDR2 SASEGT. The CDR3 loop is CASSATTGGVAEAFF. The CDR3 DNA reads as TGTGCCAGCAGTGCCACCACAGGGGGCGTCGCTGAAGCTTTCTTT.

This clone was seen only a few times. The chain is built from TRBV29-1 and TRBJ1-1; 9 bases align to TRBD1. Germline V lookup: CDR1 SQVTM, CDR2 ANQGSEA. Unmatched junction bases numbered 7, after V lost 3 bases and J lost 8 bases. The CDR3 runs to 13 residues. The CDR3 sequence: CSVEDGDRGEAFF. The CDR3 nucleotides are TGCAGCGTTGAGGACGGAGACAGGGGGGAAGCTTTCTTT. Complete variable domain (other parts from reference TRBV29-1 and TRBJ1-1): SAVISQKPSRDICQRGTSLTIQCQVDSQVTMMFWYRQQPGQSLTLIATANQGSEATYESGFVIDKFPISRPNLTFSTLTVSNMSPEDSSIYLCSVEDGDRGEAFFGQGTRLTVV.

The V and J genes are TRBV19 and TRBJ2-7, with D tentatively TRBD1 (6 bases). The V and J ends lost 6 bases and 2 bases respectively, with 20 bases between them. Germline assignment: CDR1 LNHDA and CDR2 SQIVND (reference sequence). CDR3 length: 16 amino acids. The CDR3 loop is CASSLRRTAKTYEQYF. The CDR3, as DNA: TGTGCCAGTAGCCTTAGGCGGACAGCCAAGACCTACGAGCAGTACTTC.

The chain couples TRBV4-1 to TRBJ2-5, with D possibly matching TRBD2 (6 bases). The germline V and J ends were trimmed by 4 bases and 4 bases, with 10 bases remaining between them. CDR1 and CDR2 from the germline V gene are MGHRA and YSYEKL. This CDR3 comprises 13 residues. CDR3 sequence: CASSPLARETQYF. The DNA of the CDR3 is TGCGCCAGCAGCCCTCTAGCGCGAGAGACCCAGTACTTC.

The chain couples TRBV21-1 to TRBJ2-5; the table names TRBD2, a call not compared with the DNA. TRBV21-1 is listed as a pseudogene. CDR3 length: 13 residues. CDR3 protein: CASSKRDCLTQYF. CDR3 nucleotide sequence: TGTGCCAGCAGCAAGAGGGACTGTTTAACCCAGTACTTC.

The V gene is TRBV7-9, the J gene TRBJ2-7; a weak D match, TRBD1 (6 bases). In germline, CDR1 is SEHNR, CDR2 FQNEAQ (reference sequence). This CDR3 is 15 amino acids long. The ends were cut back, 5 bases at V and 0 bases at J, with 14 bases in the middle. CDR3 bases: TGTGCCAGCAGCACTCCGGACAGAAACTCCTACGAGCAGTACTTC. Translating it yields CASSTPDRNSYEQYF.